This T cell receptor beta chain is from a study of blood T cell repertoires in COVID-19. Overall study: Sites across the United States, Italy and Spain contributed samples from acute and convalescent COVID-19. The analysed material was cDNA or gDNA that came from T cells, B-cell-depleted T cells, or PBMCs.

As handled by the study authors: Reference gene primer amplification in the assay estimated nucleated cell counts. Using immunoSEQ multiplex PCR, the repertoire was profiled, and TCRdb retains in-frame clones only, with some absent. Clonal size and the V and J genes are those of that table, whereas D and trimming came from the DNA. This table holds around 99,000 clones, 80% to 85% found once. This clone appeared a single time. The CDR3 spans 13 residues. J lost 4 bases, V lost 6 bases, and 5 bases had no gene match. The germline V gene has CDR1 MNHNY and CDR2 SVGAGI (reference sequence). The clonotype was recovered from a man in his 70s with acute or convalescent COVID-19. Sequencing input: peripheral blood. The rearrangement links TRBV6-6 to TRBJ2-5, with 7 bases aligning to TRBD2. CDR3 sequence reads: CASSRGVGETQYF. The CDR3 DNA reads TGTGCCAGCAGCCGGGGGGTGGGAGAGACCCAGTACTTC.